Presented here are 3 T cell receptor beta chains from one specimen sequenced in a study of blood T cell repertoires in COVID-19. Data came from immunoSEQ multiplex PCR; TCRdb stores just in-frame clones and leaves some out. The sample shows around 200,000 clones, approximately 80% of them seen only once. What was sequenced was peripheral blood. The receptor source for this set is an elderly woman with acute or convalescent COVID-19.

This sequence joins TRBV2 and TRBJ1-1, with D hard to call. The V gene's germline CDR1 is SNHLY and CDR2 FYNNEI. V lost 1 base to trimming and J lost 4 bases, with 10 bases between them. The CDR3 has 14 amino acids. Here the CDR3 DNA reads TGTGCCAGCAGTGAAGGGGCTTTCAGCACTGAAGCTTTCTTT. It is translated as CASSEGAFSTEAFF.

The CDR3 loop reads CASSYDQGAAYEQYF. CDR3 nucleotide sequence: TGTGCCAGCAGTTACGACCAGGGGGCAGCCTACGAGCAGTACTTC. This chain uses TRBV6-2 or TRBV6-3 with TRBJ2-7; 8 nucleotides line up with TRBD1. CDR1 and CDR2 (germline): MNHEY, SVGEGT. V dropped 2 bases and J dropped 2; count of bases not matched to a gene: 5. This CDR3 region has 15 residues.

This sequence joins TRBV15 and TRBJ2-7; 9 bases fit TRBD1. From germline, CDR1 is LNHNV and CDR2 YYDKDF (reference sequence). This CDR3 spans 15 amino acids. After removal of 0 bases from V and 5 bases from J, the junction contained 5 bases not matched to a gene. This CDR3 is CATSRDRTGVNEQYF. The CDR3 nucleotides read TGTGCCACCAGCAGAGATAGGACAGGGGTAAACGAGCAGTACTTC.